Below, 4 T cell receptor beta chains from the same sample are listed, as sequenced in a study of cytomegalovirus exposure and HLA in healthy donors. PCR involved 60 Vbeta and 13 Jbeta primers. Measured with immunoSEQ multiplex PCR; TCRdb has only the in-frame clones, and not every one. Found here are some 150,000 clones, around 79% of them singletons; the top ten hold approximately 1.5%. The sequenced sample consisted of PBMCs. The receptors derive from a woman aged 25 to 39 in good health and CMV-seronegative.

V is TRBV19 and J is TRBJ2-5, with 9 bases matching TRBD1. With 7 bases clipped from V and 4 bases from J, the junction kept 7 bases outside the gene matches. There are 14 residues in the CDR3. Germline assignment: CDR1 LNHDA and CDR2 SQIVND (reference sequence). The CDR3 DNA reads TGTGCCAGTACCGCCCAGACAGGGGGAGAGACCCAGTACTTC. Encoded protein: CASTAQTGGETQYF. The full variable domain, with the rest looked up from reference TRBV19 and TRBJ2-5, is DGGITQSPKYLFRKEGQNVTLSCEQNLNHDAMYWYRQDPGQGLRLIYYSQIVNDFQKGDIAEGYSVSREKKESFPLTVTSAQKNPTAFYLCASTAQTGGETQYFGPGTRLLVL.

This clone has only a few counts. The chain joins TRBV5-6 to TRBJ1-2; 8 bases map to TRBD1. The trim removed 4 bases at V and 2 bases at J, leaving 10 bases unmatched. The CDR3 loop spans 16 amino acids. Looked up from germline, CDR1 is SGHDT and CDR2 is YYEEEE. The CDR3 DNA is TGTGCCAGCAGCCCCGGGACAGGCGAACTCAACTATGGCTACACCTTC. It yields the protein CASSPGTGELNYGYTF.

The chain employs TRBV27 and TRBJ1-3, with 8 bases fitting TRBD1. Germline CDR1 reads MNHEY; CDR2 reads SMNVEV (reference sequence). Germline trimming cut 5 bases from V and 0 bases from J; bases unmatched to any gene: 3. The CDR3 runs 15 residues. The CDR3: CASSGQGGSGNTIYF. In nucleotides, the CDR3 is TGTGCCAGCAGTGGACAGGGCGGCTCTGGAAACACCATATATTTT.

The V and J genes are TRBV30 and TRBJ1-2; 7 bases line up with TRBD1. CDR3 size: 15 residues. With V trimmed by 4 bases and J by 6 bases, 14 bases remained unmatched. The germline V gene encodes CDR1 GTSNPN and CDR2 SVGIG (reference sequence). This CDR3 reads CAWTRLATGADGYTF. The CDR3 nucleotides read TGTGCCTGGACCCGTTTGGCCACAGGGGCCGATGGCTACACCTTC.